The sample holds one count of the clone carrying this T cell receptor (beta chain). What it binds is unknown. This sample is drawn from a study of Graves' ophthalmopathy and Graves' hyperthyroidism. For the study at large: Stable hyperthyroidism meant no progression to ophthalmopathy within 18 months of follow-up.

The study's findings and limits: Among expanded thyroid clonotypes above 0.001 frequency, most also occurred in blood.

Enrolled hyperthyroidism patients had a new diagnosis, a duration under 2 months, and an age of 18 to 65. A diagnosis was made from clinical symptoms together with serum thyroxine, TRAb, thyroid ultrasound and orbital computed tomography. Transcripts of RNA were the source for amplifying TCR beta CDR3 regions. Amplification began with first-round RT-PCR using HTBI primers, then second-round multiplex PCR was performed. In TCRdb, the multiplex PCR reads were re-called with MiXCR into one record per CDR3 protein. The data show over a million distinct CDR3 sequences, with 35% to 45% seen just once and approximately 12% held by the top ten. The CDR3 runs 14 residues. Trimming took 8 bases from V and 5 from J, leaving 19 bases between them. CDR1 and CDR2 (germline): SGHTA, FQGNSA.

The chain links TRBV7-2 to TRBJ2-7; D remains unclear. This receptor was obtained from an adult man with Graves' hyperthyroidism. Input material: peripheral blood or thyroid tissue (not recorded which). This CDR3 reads CASSPLPSYHEQYF. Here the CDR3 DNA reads TGTGCCAGCTCACCGCTACCCTCTTACCACGAGCAGTACTTC.